This T cell receptor (beta chain) comes out of a study of T cells in Graves' hyperthyroidism and ophthalmopathy. General observations from the study: Peripheral blood also featured most of the thyroid clonotypes expanded above 0.001.

Notes on this clonotype: No antigen is known for it.

V lost 0 bases and J 6 bases, leaving 12 bases between the germline ends. The CDR3 extends over 14 amino acids. CDR1 is SGDLS, CDR2 YYNGEE, per germline. The investigators amplified TCR beta CDR3 regions from RNA transcripts. The study used the HTBI primer set for a first-round RT-PCR of the TCR CDR3. One entry per CDR3 protein results from TCRdb running MiXCR on the multiplex PCR reads. Found here are hundreds of thousands of distinct CDR3 sequences, 35% to 55% of them singletons; the top ten hold roughly 8.2%. The source is a woman aged 18-29 years with Graves' hyperthyroidism. V and J are TRBV9 and TRBJ2-5; the D call may be TRBD1 or TRBD2 (5 bases each). Sequencing was carried out using peripheral blood or thyroid tissue (not recorded which). CDR3 in DNA: TGTGCCAGCAGCGTAGGGGGGAGCCCCCAGACCCAGTACTTC. It is translated as CASSVGGSPQTQYF.